Each of the 15 T cell receptor beta chains below was sequenced from the same sample in a study of Graves' ophthalmopathy and Graves' hyperthyroidism. The sequenced template was RNA, covering the TCR beta CDR3 region. RT-PCR with HTBI primers came first, then second-round multiplex PCR. TCRdb re-called the multiplex PCR reads through MiXCR, storing one row per CDR3 protein. The profile shows some 240,000 distinct CDR3 sequences, around 45% of them singletons. The sample was peripheral blood. The receptor set was obtained from an adult man with Graves' ophthalmopathy.

V is TRBV28 and J is TRBJ2-7, with 9 bases aligning to TRBD1. CDR3 length equals 15 residues. Germline values: CDR1 MDHEN, CDR2 SYDVKM. J was trimmed by 3 bases and V by 5 bases; bases with no gene match: 8. This CDR3 reads CASSQPGQGLYEQYF. The CDR3 nucleotides read TGTGCCAGCAGTCAACCGGGACAGGGTCTCTACGAGCAGTACTTC.

The CDR3 reads CSVGSGEETQYF. The CDR3, as DNA: TGCAGCGTGGGATCCGGGGAAGAGACCCAGTACTTC. The chain carries TRBV29-1 and TRBJ2-5, with D possibly being TRBD2 (5 bases). This CDR3 has 12 amino acids. Per the germline V gene, CDR1 is SQVTM and CDR2 is ANQGSEA. V was trimmed by 6 bases and J by 3 bases, leaving 11 bases between them.

The rearrangement joins TRBV7-6 to TRBJ1-4; D uncertain. Deletions cut 2 bases from V and 6 bases from J, with 10 bases between. This CDR3 has 14 residues. Germline assignment: CDR1 SGHVS and CDR2 FNYEAQ. CDR3 sequence (DNA): TGTGCCAGCAGCTTACGTCTCCGGGATGAAAAACTGTTTTTT. Amino acids: CASSLRLRDEKLFF.

This clonotype was seen at least ten times. The chain uses TRBV24-1 and TRBJ2-7, with D maybe TRBD2 (6 bases). The V gene's germline CDR1 is KGHDR and CDR2 SFDVKD. Trimming left V 0 bases short and J 6 bases short, with 8 bases between. The CDR3 covers 13 residues. CDR3 amino acids: CATSDLLGSEQYF. CDR3 coding DNA: TGTGCCACCAGTGATTTGCTCGGGAGCGAGCAGTACTTC.

This clonotype was counted between two and nine times. The chain couples TRBV3-1 to TRBJ1-2; the D is unclear. The CDR3 totals 13 residues. Germline-derived CDR1 and CDR2 are LGHDT and YNNKEL (reference sequence). The ends were cut back, 2 bases at V and 9 bases at J, with 13 bases in the middle. CDR3 coding DNA: TGTGCCAGCAGCCAAAAACGACGCGGGAGCTACACCTTC. Its protein product is CASSQKRRGSYTF.

This chain links TRBV7-2 with TRBJ2-5; D perhaps matches TRBD2 (6 bases). Germline CDR1 reads SGHTA; CDR2 reads FQGNSA. The CDR3 spans 15 residues. V lost 2 bases and J 2 bases, leaving 12 bases between the germline ends. The CDR3 loop is CASSLSLAVQETQYF. CDR3 DNA sequence: TGTGCCAGCAGCTTATCCTTAGCGGTACAAGAGACCCAGTACTTC.

This clonotype showed up many times. This rearrangement joins TRBV24-1 to TRBJ2-7; maybe TRBD2 (5 bases). The germline V and J ends were trimmed by 3 bases and 0 bases, with 8 bases remaining between them. CDR1 is KGHDR and CDR2 is SFDVKD in the germline V gene. This CDR3 region has 14 residues. CDR3 sequence reads: CATSDSGSSYEQYF. The DNA of the CDR3 is TGTGCCACCAGTGATAGTGGGAGCTCCTACGAGCAGTACTTC.

The table lists this clonotype with a few counts. The CDR3 region has the DNA TGTGCCAGCTCGGTGGCGGGGGGGCGCGAGCAGTACTTC. This codes for CASSVAGGREQYF. The chain is built from TRBV2 and TRBJ2-7; 9 nucleotides align to TRBD2. The germline V gene has CDR1 SNHLY and CDR2 FYNNEI. This CDR3 region has 13 residues. The J segment lost 6 bases and the V segment lost 8 bases, leaving 8 bases of the junction unmatched.

This sequence joins TRBV9 and TRBJ2-5; 7 bases match TRBD1. The trim removed 2 bases at V and 4 bases at J, leaving 5 bases unmatched. CDR1 SGDLS and CDR2 YYNGEE come from the germline V gene. CDR3 length: 14 amino acids. CDR3 sequence (DNA): TGTGCCAGCAGCGTGACAGGGATGGGAGAGACCCAGTACTTC. Translating gives CASSVTGMGETQYF.

This clonotype was picked up a small number of times. The rearrangement links TRBV7-9 to TRBJ1-4, with TRBD1 as a possible D gene (5 bases). V lost 4 bases and J 5 bases, leaving 17 bases between the germline ends. The CDR3 contains 16 residues. Per the germline V gene, CDR1 is SEHNR and CDR2 is FQNEAQ (reference sequence). DNA for the CDR3: TGTGCCAGCAGCTCACAACTGACAGCCCGGAATGAAAAACTGTTTTTT. Its translation: CASSSQLTARNEKLFF.

The chain carries TRBV7-3 and TRBJ2-2; 7 bases agree with TRBD1. V trimming: 6 bases; J trimming: 5 bases; junction bases outside the gene matches: 6. Germline values: CDR1 SGHTA, CDR2 FQGTGA. The CDR3 length is 14 residues. The CDR3 DNA reads as TGTGCCAGCAGGGTGACAGGGCTGACCGGGGAGCTGTTTTTT. This translates into CASRVTGLTGELFF. Combining the CDR3 with reference TRBV7-3 and TRBJ2-2 gives the whole variable domain GAGVSQTPSNKVTEKGKYVELRCDPISGHTALYWYRQSLGQGPEFLIYFQGTGAADDSGLPNDRFFAVRPEGSVSTLKIQRTERGDSAVYLCASRVTGLTGELFFGEGSRLTVL.

The chain is built from TRBV2 and TRBJ1-6; TRBD1 matches at 9 bases. Germline V gene sequence: CDR1 SNHLY, CDR2 FYNNEI. This CDR3 is built from 13 residues. V shed 6 bases, J shed 8 bases, and the junction held 2 bases outside the gene matches. The CDR3 spells CASRTGGDSPLHF. As DNA, the CDR3 is TGTGCCAGCAGGACAGGGGGGGATTCACCCCTCCACTTT. Variable domain in full (rest from reference TRBV2 and TRBJ1-6): EPEVTQTPSHQVTQMGQEVILRCVPISNHLYFYWYRQILGQKVEFLVSFYNNEISEKSEIFDDQFSVERPDGSNFTLKIRSTKLEDSAMYFCASRTGGDSPLHFGNGTRLTVT.

The chain has TRBV12-3 or TRBV12-4 and TRBJ1-5, with TRBD1 identical over 8 bases. The CDR3 is 15 residues long. V shed 3 bases and J 6 bases; nucleotides not matched to a gene: 7. In DNA form, the CDR3 reads TGTGCCAGCAGTTTTCTGTCAGGGGGCGGTCAGCCCCAGCATTTT. Protein: CASSFLSGGGQPQHF.

The chain has TRBV2 and TRBJ2-2, with TRBD2 matching over 7 bases. CDR3 size: 19 residues. The germline V gene has CDR1 SNHLY and CDR2 FYNNEI. The V gene end was trimmed by 4 bases and the J gene end by 3 bases; junction bases not matched to a gene: 17. DNA of the CDR3: TGTGCCAGCAGTGCCGGAGGGAGGGGCAACTATGGCTACACCGGGGAGCTGTTTTTT. Its protein is CASSAGGRGNYGYTGELFF.

This clonotype appeared a few times. The chain's CDR3 is CASSFGTVSALTF. The CDR3 DNA follows: TGTGCCAGCAGCTTTGGGACGGTTTCGGCCCTCACCTTC. The gene calls are TRBV9 and TRBJ1-2, with a weak D call TRBD1 (5 bases). Germline lookup yields CDR1 SGDLS and CDR2 YYNGEE. V was pared by 4 bases and J by 13 bases, with 20 bases between. CDR3 length equals 13 residues.